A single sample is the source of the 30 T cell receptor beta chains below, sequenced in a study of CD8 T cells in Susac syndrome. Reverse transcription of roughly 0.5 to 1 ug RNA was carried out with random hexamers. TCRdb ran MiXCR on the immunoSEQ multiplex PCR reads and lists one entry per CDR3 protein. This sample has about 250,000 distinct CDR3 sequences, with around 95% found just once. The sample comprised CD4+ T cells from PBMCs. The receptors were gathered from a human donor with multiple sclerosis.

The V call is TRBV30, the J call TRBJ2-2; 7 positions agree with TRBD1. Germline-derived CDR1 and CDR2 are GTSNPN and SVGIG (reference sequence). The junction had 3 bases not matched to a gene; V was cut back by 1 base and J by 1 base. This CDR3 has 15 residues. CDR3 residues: CAWSGGTVNTGELFF. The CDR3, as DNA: TGTGCCTGGAGTGGGGGGACAGTGAACACCGGGGAGCTGTTTTTT.

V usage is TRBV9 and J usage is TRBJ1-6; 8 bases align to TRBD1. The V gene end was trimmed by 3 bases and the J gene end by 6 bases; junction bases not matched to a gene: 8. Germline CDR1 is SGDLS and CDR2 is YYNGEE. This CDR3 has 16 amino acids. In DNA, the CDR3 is TGTGCCAGCAGCGACGGACAGGGATTGGGTAATTCACCCCTCCACTTT. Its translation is CASSDGQGLGNSPLHF.

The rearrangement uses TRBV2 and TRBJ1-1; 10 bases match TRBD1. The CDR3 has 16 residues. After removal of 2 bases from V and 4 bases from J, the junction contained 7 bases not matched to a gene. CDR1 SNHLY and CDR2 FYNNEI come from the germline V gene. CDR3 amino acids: CASSESTGGAGTEAFF. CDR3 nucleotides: TGTGCCAGCAGTGAATCGACAGGGGGCGCGGGCACTGAAGCTTTCTTT. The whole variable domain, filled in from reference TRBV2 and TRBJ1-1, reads EPEVTQTPSHQVTQMGQEVILRCVPISNHLYFYWYRQILGQKVEFLVSFYNNEISEKSEIFDDQFSVERPDGSNFTLKIRSTKLEDSAMYFCASSESTGGAGTEAFFGQGTRLTVV.

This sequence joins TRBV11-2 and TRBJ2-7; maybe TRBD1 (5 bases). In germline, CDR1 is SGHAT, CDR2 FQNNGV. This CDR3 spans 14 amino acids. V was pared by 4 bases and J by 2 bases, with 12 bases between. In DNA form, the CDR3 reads TGTGCCAGCAGCTCCTCAGGGATTCCCTACGAGCAGTACTTC. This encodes CASSSSGIPYEQYF. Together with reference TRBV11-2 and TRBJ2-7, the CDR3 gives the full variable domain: EAGVAQSPRYKIIEKRQSVAFWCNPISGHATLYWYQQILGQGPKLLIQFQNNGVVDDSQLPKDRFSAERLKGVDSTLKIQPAKLEDSAVYLCASSSSGIPYEQYFGPGTRLTVT.

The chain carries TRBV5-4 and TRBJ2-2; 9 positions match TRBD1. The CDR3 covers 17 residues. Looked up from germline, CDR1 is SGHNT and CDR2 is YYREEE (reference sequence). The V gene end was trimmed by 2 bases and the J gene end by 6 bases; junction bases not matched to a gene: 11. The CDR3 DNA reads TGTGCCAGCAGCTTACGGACAGGGGCCAAGGGGGCCGGGGAGCTGTTTTTT. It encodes CASSLRTGAKGAGELFF.

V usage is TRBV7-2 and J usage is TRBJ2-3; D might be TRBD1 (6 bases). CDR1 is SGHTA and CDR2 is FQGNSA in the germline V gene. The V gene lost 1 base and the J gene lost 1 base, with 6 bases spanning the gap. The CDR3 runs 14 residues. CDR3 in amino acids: CASSLGTGTDTQYF. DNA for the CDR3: TGTGCCAGCAGCTTAGGGACAGGCACAGATACGCAGTATTTT.

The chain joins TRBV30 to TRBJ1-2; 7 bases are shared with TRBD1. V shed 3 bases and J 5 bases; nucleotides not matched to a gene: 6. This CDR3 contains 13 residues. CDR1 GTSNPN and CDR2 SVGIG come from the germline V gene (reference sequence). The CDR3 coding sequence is TGTGCCTGGAGCCGGGACAGTGGGTATGGCTACACCTTC. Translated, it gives CAWSRDSGYGYTF.

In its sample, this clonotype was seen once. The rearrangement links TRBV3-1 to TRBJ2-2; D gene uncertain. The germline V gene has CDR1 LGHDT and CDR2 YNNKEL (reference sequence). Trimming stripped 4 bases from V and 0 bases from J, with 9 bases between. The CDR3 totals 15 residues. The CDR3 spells CASSPPQANTGELFF. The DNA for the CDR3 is TGTGCCAGCAGCCCCCCCCAGGCGAACACCGGGGAGCTGTTTTTT.

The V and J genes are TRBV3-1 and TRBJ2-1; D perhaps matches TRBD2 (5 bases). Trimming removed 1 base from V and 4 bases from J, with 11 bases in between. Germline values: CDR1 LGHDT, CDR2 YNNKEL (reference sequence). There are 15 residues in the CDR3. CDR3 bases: TGTGCCAGCAGCCAAGTACCAGCGGTGTACAATGAGCAGTTCTTC. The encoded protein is CASSQVPAVYNEQFF.

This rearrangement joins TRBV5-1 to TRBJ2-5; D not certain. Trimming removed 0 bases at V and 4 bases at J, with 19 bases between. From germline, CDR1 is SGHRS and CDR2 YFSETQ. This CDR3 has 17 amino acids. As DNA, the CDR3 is TGCGCCAGCAGCTTGGGACACTTGGGAAACCCCCTAGAGACCCAGTACTTC. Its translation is CASSLGHLGNPLETQYF.

Here the CDR3 DNA reads TGTGCCAGCAGTTCACAGGGGGAAACCGGGGAGCTGTTTTTT. It is translated as CASSSQGETGELFF. This chain connects TRBV11-3 to TRBJ2-2; 8 bases agree with TRBD1. Germline V lookup: CDR1 SGHNT, CDR2 YENEEA. After removal of 6 bases from V and 5 bases from J, the junction contained 5 bases not matched to a gene. The CDR3 is made up of 14 amino acids.

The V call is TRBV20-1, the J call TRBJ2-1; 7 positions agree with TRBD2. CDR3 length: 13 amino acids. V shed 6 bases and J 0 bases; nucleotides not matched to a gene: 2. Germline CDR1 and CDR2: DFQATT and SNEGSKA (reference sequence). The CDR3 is CSARTSSYNEQFF. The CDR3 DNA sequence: TGCAGTGCCCGGACTAGCTCCTACAATGAGCAGTTCTTC.

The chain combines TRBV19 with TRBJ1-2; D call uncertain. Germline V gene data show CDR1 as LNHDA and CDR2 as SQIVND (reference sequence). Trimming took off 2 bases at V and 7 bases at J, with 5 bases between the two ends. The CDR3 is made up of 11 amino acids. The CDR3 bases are TGTGCCAGTAGTATATTCGGTGGCTACACCTTC. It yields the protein CASSIFGGYTF.

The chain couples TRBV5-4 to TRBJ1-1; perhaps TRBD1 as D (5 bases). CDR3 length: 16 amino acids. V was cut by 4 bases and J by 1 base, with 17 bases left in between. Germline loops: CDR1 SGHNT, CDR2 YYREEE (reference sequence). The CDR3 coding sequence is TGTGCCAGCAGCCCAGGTTACGGGACTGGGAACACTGAAGCTTTCTTT. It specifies CASSPGYGTGNTEAFF.

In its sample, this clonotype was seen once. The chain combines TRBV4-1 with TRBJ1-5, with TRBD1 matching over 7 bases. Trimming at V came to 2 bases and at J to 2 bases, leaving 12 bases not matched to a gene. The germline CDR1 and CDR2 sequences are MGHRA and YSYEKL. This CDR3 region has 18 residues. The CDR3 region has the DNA TGCGCCAGCAGCCAATACGATGGGACAGTGATCCGCAATCAGCCCCAGCATTTT. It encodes CASSQYDGTVIRNQPQHF.

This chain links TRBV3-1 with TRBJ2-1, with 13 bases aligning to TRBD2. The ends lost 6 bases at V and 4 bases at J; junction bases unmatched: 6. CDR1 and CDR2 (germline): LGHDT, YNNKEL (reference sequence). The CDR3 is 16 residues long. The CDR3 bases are TGTGCCAGCAGTACAAGGACTAGCGGGAGTTACAATGAGCAGTTCTTC. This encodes CASSTRTSGSYNEQFF.

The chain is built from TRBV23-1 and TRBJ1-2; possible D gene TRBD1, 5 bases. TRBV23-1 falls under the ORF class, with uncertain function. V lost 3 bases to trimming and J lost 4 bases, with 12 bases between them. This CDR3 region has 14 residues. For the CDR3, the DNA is TGCGCCAGCAGTCACCTTCCAGGGTGCTATGGCTACACCTTC. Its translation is CASSHLPGCYGYTF.

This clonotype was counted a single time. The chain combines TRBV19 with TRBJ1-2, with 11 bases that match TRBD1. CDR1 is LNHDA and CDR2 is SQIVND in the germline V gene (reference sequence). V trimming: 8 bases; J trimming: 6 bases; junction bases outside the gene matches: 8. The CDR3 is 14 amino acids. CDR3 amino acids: CASGQTGQGDGYTF. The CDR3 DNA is TGTGCCAGTGGCCAAACGGGACAGGGGGATGGCTACACCTTC.

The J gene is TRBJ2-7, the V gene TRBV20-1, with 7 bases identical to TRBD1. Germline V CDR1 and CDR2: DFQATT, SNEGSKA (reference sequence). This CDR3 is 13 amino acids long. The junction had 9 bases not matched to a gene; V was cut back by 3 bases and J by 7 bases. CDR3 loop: CSASLGGRGEQYF. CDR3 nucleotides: TGCAGTGCTAGCCTAGGGGGCCGGGGTGAGCAGTACTTC.

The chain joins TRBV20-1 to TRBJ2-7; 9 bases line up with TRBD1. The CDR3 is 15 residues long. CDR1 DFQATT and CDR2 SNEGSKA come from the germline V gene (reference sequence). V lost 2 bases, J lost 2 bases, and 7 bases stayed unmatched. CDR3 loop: CSARPRGTGTYEQYV. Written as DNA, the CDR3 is TGCAGTGCTAGACCCCGAGGGACAGGGACCTACGAGCAGTACGTC.

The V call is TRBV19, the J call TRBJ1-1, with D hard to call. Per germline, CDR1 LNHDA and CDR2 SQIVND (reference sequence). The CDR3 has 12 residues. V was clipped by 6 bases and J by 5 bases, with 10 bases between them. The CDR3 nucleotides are TGTGCCAGTAGATCCCTAAGGACTGAAGCTTTCTTT. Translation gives CASRSLRTEAFF.

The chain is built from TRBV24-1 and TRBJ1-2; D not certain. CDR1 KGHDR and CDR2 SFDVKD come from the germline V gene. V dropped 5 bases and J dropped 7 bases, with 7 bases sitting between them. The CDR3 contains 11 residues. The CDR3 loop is CATSAGFGYTF. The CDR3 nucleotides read TGTGCCACCAGTGCGGGGTTTGGCTACACCTTC.

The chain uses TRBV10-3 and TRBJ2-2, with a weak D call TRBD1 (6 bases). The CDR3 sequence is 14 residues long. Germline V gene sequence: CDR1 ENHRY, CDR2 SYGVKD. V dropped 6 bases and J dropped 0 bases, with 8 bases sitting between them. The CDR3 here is CAISEGANTGELFF. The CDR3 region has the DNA TGTGCCATCAGCGAGGGGGCGAACACCGGGGAGCTGTTTTTT.

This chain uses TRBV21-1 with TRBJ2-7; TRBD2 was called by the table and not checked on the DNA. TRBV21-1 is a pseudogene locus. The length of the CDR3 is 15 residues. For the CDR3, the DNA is TGTGCCAGCAGCCGACGGTCTAGCGAAACCTACGAGCAGTACGTC. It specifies CASSRRSSETYEQYV.

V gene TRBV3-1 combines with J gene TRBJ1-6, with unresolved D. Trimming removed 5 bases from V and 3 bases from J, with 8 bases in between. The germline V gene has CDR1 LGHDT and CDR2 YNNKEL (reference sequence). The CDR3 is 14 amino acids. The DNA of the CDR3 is TGTGCCAGCAGCTACTTTAACTATAATTCACCCCTCCACTTT. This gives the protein CASSYFNYNSPLHF.

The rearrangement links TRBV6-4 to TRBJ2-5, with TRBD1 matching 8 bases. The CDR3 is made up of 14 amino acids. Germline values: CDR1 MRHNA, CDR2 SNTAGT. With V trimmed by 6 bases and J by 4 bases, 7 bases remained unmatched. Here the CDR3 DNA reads TGTGCCAGCAGGGCCGAGACAGGGGCAGAGACCCAGTACTTC. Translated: CASRAETGAETQYF.

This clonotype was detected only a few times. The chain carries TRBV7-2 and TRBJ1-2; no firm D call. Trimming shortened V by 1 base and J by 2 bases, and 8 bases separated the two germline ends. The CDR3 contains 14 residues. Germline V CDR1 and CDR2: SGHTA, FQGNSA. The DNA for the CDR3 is TGTGCCAGCAGCTTAGTTACCGGGAACTATGGCTACACCTTC. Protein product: CASSLVTGNYGYTF.

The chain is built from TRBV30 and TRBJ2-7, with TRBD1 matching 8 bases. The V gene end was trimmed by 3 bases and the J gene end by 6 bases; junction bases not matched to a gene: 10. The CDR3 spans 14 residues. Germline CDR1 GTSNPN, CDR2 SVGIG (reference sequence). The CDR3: CAWSAQQGVIEQYF. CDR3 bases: TGTGCCTGGAGCGCCCAACAGGGGGTAATCGAGCAGTACTTC.

The CDR3 DNA is TGTGCCAGCAGCCCGCGACTAGCGGCGAACACCGGGGAGCTGTTTTTT. It codes for CASSPRLAANTGELFF. The chain has TRBV12-3 or TRBV12-4 and TRBJ2-2; 9 positions match TRBD2. Losses at the gene ends were 6 bases for V and 0 bases for J; bases not matched to a gene: 5. CDR3 length: 16 amino acids.

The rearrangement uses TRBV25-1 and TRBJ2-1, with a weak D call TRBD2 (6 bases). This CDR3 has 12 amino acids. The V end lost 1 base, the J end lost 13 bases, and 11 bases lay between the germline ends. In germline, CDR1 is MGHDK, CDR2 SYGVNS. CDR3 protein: CASSEWDAGQFF. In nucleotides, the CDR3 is TGTGCCAGCAGTGAATGGGACGCGGGACAGTTCTTC.